The present entry profiles one T cell receptor beta chain with its context. Germline CDR1 is SGHVT and CDR2 is SQSDAQ. The CDR3 loop spans 14 amino acids. The trim removed 0 bases at V and 5 bases at J, leaving 2 bases unmatched. This record belongs to a study of T cells in Graves' hyperthyroidism and ophthalmopathy. From RNA transcripts, TCR beta CDR3 regions were amplified. Initially, a first-round RT-PCR of the TCR CDR3 employed the HTBI primer set. MiXCR, applied by TCRdb to the multiplex PCR reads, yields one record per CDR3 protein. There are about 570,000 distinct CDR3 sequences in the sample; 40% to 55% occur only once, and over 15% lies in the top ten.

The chain has TRBV7-4 and TRBJ2-7; the match to TRBD1 covers 9 bases. The sequenced material came from peripheral blood or thyroid tissue (not recorded which). This receptor was obtained from an adult woman with Graves' disease, either hyperthyroidism or ophthalmopathy (not recorded which). In DNA form, the CDR3 reads TGTGCCAGCAGCTTAGCCGGGACAGGGAACGAGCAGTACTTC. This codes for CASSLAGTGNEQYF.